The entry below describes one TCR beta chain. The target antigen is unknown. This record belongs to a study of cytomegalovirus exposure and HLA in healthy donors. PCR primers comprised 60 Vbeta and 13 Jbeta primers. Here immunoSEQ multiplex PCR was the method, and the copy in TCRdb shows in-frame clones only, minus some. The sample includes 150,000 to 200,000 clones, around 80% of them seen just once. The study, taken as a whole, reports: Confirmation in vitro established that three CMV-associated chains were specific for CMV antigens. Being productive about 90% or about 30% of the time was typical of most TCR beta V segments in an earlier analysis. In a later analysis, across HLA loci, associated TCR counts were highest for DRB1, lowest for HLA-C.

While unrecorded immune exposures were likely, the donors were nominally healthy when sampled. The TCR sequence derives from a woman aged 18-30 years in good health and CMV-seronegative. Sequencing input: PBMCs.

The CDR3 reads CATRRAGTGINSGANVLTF. In DNA form, the CDR3 reads TGTGCCACCCGCCGAGCTGGGACAGGGATCAACTCTGGGGCCAACGTCCTGACTTTC. V gene TRBV27 combines with J gene TRBJ2-6; 9 bases are a match to TRBD1. Germline CDR1 MNHEY, CDR2 SMNVEV (reference sequence). V lost 10 bases to trimming and J lost 0 bases; unmatched junction nucleotides: 16. The CDR3 is made up of 19 amino acids.